These 20 T cell receptor beta chains share one sample of origin, sequenced in a study of OX40 agonist ivuxolimab in advanced cancers. TCRdb keeps only in-frame clones here, not all; method: immunoSEQ multiplex PCR. The sample consists of more than 55,000 clones, more than 65% of them appearing once. This material consisted of CD4+ or CD8+ T cells sorted from blood, taken in a trial of the OX40 agonist ivuxolimab. The receptors were gathered from an adult with an advanced solid tumor such as melanoma, head and neck, liver or kidney cancer.

This clone was seen many times. This chain uses TRBV5-4 with TRBJ1-3, with D possibly matching TRBD1 (5 bases). The germline CDR1 and CDR2 sequences are SGHNT and YYREEE (reference sequence). The ends were cut back, 4 bases at V and 4 bases at J, with 15 bases in the middle. The CDR3 has 15 residues. The DNA of the CDR3 is TGTGCCAGCAGCCCAGGGTTAGGACAAGGAAACACCATATATTTT. Amino acid sequence: CASSPGLGQGNTIYF.

This chain connects TRBV28 to TRBJ2-7; TRBD1 aligns across 9 bases. V gave up 1 base and J gave up 2 bases; unmatched junction bases: 6. This CDR3 spans 16 amino acids. In germline, CDR1 is MDHEN, CDR2 SYDVKM. This CDR3 is CASSLYGTGQPYEQYF. The CDR3 nucleotides are TGTGCCAGCAGTTTATACGGGACAGGGCAACCCTACGAGCAGTACTTC.

The CDR3 protein is CASSQQLAGSQETQYF. Written as DNA, the CDR3 is TGTGCCAGCAGCCAGCAGCTAGCGGGAAGCCAAGAGACCCAGTACTTC. This rearrangement joins TRBV14 to TRBJ2-5, with 9 bases aligning to TRBD2. This CDR3 is built from 16 residues. The germline CDR1 and CDR2 sequences are SGHDN and FVKESK. V lost 3 bases and J lost 1; bases outside the gene matches: 6.

This clone appeared many times. V gene TRBV14 combines with J gene TRBJ2-6, with unresolved D. V was shortened by 1 base and J by 4 bases, with 5 bases between the two germline ends. The length of the CDR3 is 14 residues. The V gene's germline CDR1 is SGHDN and CDR2 FVKESK. This CDR3 is CASSQGVGANVLTF. The CDR3 bases are TGTGCCAGCAGCCAAGGGGTGGGGGCCAACGTCCTGACTTTC.

In the case of this clone: Germline and junction disagree at one end, which may indicate a read error. The chain has TRBV6-1 and TRBJ1-3; 7 nucleotides align to TRBD1. This CDR3 is 18 amino acids long. Germline-derived CDR1 and CDR2 are MNHNS and SASEGT. The chain's CDR3 is CAGSESPPGGAAGNTIYF. CDR3 coding DNA: TGTGCCGGCAGTGAATCCCCACCAGGGGGGGCGGCTGGAAACACCATATATTTT.

V and J are TRBV18 and TRBJ2-1; 10 positions agree with TRBD2. J lost 6 bases, V lost 0 bases, and 2 bases had no gene match. The CDR3 is 15 amino acids. From germline, CDR1 is KGHSH and CDR2 LQKENI. This CDR3 reads CASSPPLAGVNEQFF. Written as DNA, the CDR3 is TGTGCCAGCTCACCACCGCTAGCGGGAGTCAATGAGCAGTTCTTC.

J is TRBJ2-6 and V is TRBV28; D may correspond to TRBD1 or TRBD2 (5 bases each). Trimming took off 4 bases at V and 0 bases at J, with 10 bases between the two ends. The CDR3 has 16 residues. Germline V CDR1 and CDR2: MDHEN, SYDVKM. The DNA for the CDR3 is TGTGCCAGCAGTTGGGGACGGAGCTCTGGGGCCAACGTCCTGACTTTC. This codes for CASSWGRSSGANVLTF.

This sequence joins TRBV29-1 and TRBJ1-1; D perhaps matches TRBD1 (5 bases). The ends were cut back, 3 bases at V and 5 bases at J, with 10 bases in the middle. There are 12 residues in the CDR3. Per the germline V gene, CDR1 is SQVTM and CDR2 is ANQGSEA. The CDR3 protein is CSVDAGLTEAFF. CDR3 in DNA: TGCAGCGTTGATGCAGGGTTGACTGAAGCTTTCTTT.

The rearrangement links TRBV27 to TRBJ2-5; 8 bases agree with TRBD1. The trim removed 6 bases at V and 2 bases at J, leaving 5 bases unmatched. Looked up from germline, CDR1 is MNHEY and CDR2 is SMNVEV (reference sequence). The CDR3 loop spans 14 amino acids. In DNA, the CDR3 is TGTGCCAGCAGCCGTACAGGGGGTCAAGAGACCCAGTACTTC. Its translation: CASSRTGGQETQYF.

The J gene is TRBJ1-2, the V gene TRBV5-6, with D hard to call. CDR1 and CDR2 from the germline V gene are SGHDT and YYEEEE. The ends were cut back, 5 bases at V and 6 bases at J, with 14 bases in the middle. The CDR3 contains 13 residues. The CDR3 reads CASRQDRMDGYTF. The CDR3 DNA follows: TGTGCCAGCAGGCAGGATAGGATGGATGGCTACACCTTC. The variable domain in full, with the rest retrieved from reference TRBV5-6 and TRBJ1-2, is DAGVTQSPTHLIKTRGQQVTLRCSPKSGHDTVSWYQQALGQGPQFIFQYYEEEERQRGNFPDRFSGHQFPNYSSELNVNALLLGDSALYLCASRQDRMDGYTFGSGTRLTVV.

This clone was counted a single time. V gene TRBV7-9 combines with J gene TRBJ2-1, with D maybe TRBD1 (5 bases). Germline V gene sequence: CDR1 SEHNR, CDR2 FQNEAQ (reference sequence). The CDR3 loop spans 13 amino acids. Trimming stripped 5 bases from V and 9 bases from J, with 14 bases between. The CDR3 is CASSTAGIGEQFF. CDR3 DNA sequence: TGTGCCAGCAGCACGGCAGGGATCGGTGAGCAGTTCTTC.

The chain couples TRBV27 to TRBJ1-1; D is unresolved. Germline CDR1 reads MNHEY; CDR2 reads SMNVEV (reference sequence). The CDR3 covers 13 residues. V was pared by 4 bases and J by 3 bases, with 9 bases between. In DNA, the CDR3 is TGTGCCAGCAGTTGGTATAAGGACACTGAAGCTTTCTTT. This encodes CASSWYKDTEAFF.

The chain carries TRBV2 and TRBJ1-1; D is undetermined. This CDR3 is 12 amino acids long. Per germline, CDR1 SNHLY and CDR2 FYNNEI. The V gene lost 6 bases and the J gene lost 7 bases, with 12 bases spanning the gap. In nucleotides, the CDR3 is TGTGCCAGCAGCCTTGAGGCACTTGAAGCTTTCTTT. This gives the protein CASSLEALEAFF.

V gene TRBV5-4 combines with J gene TRBJ2-7, with TRBD1 identical over 7 bases. V was pared by 4 bases and J by 7 bases, with 11 bases of the junction left unmatched. The CDR3 has 14 residues. Germline V CDR1 and CDR2: SGHNT, YYREEE (reference sequence). This CDR3 reads CASSPTGSSGEQYF. CDR3 DNA: TGTGCCAGCAGCCCGACAGGGTCATCGGGTGAGCAGTACTTC.

This rearrangement joins TRBV13 to TRBJ1-1; D is perhaps TRBD1 (5 bases). The germline CDR1 and CDR2 sequences are PRHDT and FYEKMQ (reference sequence). Trimming removed 3 bases from V and 6 bases from J, with 17 bases in between. The CDR3 length is 15 residues. As DNA, the CDR3 is TGTGCCAGCAGCTTCCAAGGGGTGATGGACCCTGAAGCTTTCTTT. Encoded protein: CASSFQGVMDPEAFF.

This chain connects TRBV11-1 to TRBJ2-1; D gene ambiguous. V lost 2 bases to trimming and J lost 6 bases, with 5 bases between them. CDR3 length: 12 residues. Germline CDR1 is SGHAT and CDR2 is FQDESV (reference sequence). The CDR3 DNA reads as TGTGCCAGCAGCTTATATGGCAATGAGCAGTTCTTC. This translates into CASSLYGNEQFF.

This clone was recorded a few times. V usage is TRBV30 and J usage is TRBJ1-4; a possible D gene is TRBD1 (6 bases). Germline V gene lookup returns CDR1 GTSNPN and CDR2 SVGIG (reference sequence). The CDR3 has 13 residues. The V end lost 4 bases, the J end lost 6 bases, and 12 bases lay between the germline ends. This chain's CDR3 is CAWNRVEYEKLFF. CDR3 nucleotides: TGTGCCTGGAACAGGGTTGAGTATGAAAAACTGTTTTTT.

The J gene is TRBJ2-7, the V gene TRBV9, with TRBD2 matching over 7 bases. CDR1 is SGDLS, CDR2 YYNGEE, per germline. The CDR3 loop spans 12 amino acids. With V trimmed by 0 bases and J by 6 bases, 0 bases remained unmatched. DNA of the CDR3: TGTGCCAGCAGCGTAGCTAGCGGCGAGCAGTACTTC. The encoded protein is CASSVASGEQYF.

This chain uses TRBV30 with TRBJ1-2; TRBD1 matches 9 bases. V was pared by 4 bases and J by 4 bases, with 4 bases of the junction left unmatched. Germline V gene data show CDR1 as GTSNPN and CDR2 as SVGIG (reference sequence). This CDR3 is 13 amino acids long. The CDR3 DNA sequence: TGTGCCTGGACCAAGACAGGGGGCTATGGCTACACCTTC. The encoded protein is CAWTKTGGYGYTF.

The V call is TRBV2, the J call TRBJ2-3; possibly TRBD2 for D (6 bases). The CDR3 extends over 15 amino acids. CDR1 and CDR2 (germline): SNHLY, FYNNEI. V shed 8 bases and J shed 1 base, with 16 bases lying between them. CDR3 protein: CASGKSSGGTDTQYF. CDR3 sequence (DNA): TGTGCCAGCGGAAAGAGTAGCGGCGGCACAGATACGCAGTATTTT. The entire variable domain, with the rest obtained from reference TRBV2 and TRBJ2-3, is as follows: EPEVTQTPSHQVTQMGQEVILRCVPISNHLYFYWYRQILGQKVEFLVSFYNNEISEKSEIFDDQFSVERPDGSNFTLKIRSTKLEDSAMYFCASGKSSGGTDTQYFGPGTRLTVL.